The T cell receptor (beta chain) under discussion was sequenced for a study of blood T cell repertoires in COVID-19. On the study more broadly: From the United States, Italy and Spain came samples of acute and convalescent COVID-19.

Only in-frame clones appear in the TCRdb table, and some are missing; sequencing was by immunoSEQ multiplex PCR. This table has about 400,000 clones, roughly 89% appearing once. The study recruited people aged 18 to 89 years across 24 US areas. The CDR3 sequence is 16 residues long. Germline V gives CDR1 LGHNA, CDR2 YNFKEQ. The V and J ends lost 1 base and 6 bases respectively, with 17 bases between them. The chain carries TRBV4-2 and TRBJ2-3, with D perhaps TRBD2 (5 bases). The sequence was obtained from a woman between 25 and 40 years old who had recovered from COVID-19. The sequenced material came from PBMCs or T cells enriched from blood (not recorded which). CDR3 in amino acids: CASSQVIGGGSDTQYF. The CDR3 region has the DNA TGTGCCAGCAGCCAAGTAATCGGAGGTGGCTCGGATACGCAGTATTTT.